This is a list of T cell receptor beta chains from one sample in a study of glioma-infiltrating T cells. One entry per CDR3 protein, called by TCRdb with MiXCR from the multiplex PCR reads. The sample has under 150,000 distinct CDR3 sequences; around 25% are singletons. Sequenced: glioma tissue, nonneoplastic brain tissue, or PBMCs (not recorded which). The receptor source for this set is a human donor with low-grade glioma or glioblastoma, undergoing nonglioma brain surgery, or in good health (not recorded which). CDR3s include the opening cysteine and the closing phenylalanine or tryptophan. Each record gives: V gene, J gene, clone size, D gene, CDR3 protein, CDR3 DNA. A D gene is named only where the DNA matches it firmly. Clone size, where shown, is once, few, many, or a class for clones that have expanded.

TRBV11-2	TRBJ2-3	NA	NA	CASSFLARGGEDTQYF	TGTGCCAGCAGCTTCCTAGCGAGGGGAGGTGAAGATACGCAGTATTTT
TRBV20-1	TRBJ1-5	few	NA	CSANVGQGGNQPQHF	TGCAGTGCTAATGTGGGGCAGGGAGGTAATCAGCCCCAGCATTTT
TRBV6-6	TRBJ1-1	many	TRBD1	CASSYSWDSNTEAFF	TGTGCCAGCAGTTACAGTTGGGACAGCAACACTGAAGCTTTCTTT
TRBV19	TRBJ1-1	few	NA	CASSIVGLRTEAFF	TGTGCCAGTAGTATCGTGGGGTTGCGCACTGAAGCTTTCTTT
TRBV4-1	TRBJ1-1	few	TRBD1	CASSAPGQGRTEAFF	TGCGCCAGCAGCGCCCCGGGACAGGGGCGGACTGAAGCTTTCTTT
TRBV6-2/TRBV6-3	TRBJ2-1	many	NA	CASSYSTLNEQFF	TGTGCCAGCAGTTACTCGACGTTAAATGAGCAGTTCTTC
TRBV24-1	TRBJ2-1	NA	TRBD1	CATSDLQRDRGLDEQFF	TGTGCCACCAGTGATTTGCAACGGGACAGGGGTCTGGATGAGCAGTTCTTC
TRBV7-9	TRBJ1-1	many	NA	CASSFQGNTEAFF	TGTGCCAGCAGCTTTCAGGGGAACACTGAAGCTTTCTTT
TRBV3-1	TRBJ2-3	NA	NA	CASSQRDGTDTQYF	TGTGCCAGCAGCCAAAGGGACGGCACAGATACGCAGTATTTT
TRBV3-1	TRBJ2-5	NA	NA	CASRYQGRKTQYF	TGTGCCAGCAGGTATCAGGGGCGTAAGACCCAGTACTTC
TRBV3-1	TRBJ2-3	NA	TRBD2	CASSQERGTSTDTQYF	TGTGCCAGCAGCCAAGAGCGGGGGACTTCCACAGATACGCAGTATTTT
TRBV20-1	TRBJ2-2	NA	NA	CSGSQGTGELFF	TGCAGCGGATCCCAGGGCACCGGGGAGCTGTTTTTT
TRBV3-1	TRBJ2-2	NA	NA	CASSPSGLYGTGELFF	TGTGCCAGCAGCCCCTCGGGACTTTATGGCACCGGGGAGCTGTTTTTT
TRBV11-3	TRBJ2-3	NA	TRBD2	CASRHSGGNTDTQYF	TGTGCCAGCAGACATAGCGGGGGAAACACAGATACGCAGTATTTT
TRBV7-2	TRBJ2-1	few	TRBD2	CASSSGTSGTTYNEQFF	TGTGCCAGCAGCTCTGGGACTAGCGGAACGACCTACAATGAGCAGTTCTTC
TRBV19	TRBJ1-5	NA	NA	CASSIVAGAHQPQHF	TGTGCCAGTAGTATAGTGGCCGGGGCGCATCAGCCCCAGCATTTT
TRBV7-9	TRBJ1-6	many	TRBD1	CASSHGQGFYNSPLHF	TGTGCCAGCAGCCACGGACAGGGGTTTTATAATTCACCCCTCCACTTT
TRBV20-1	TRBJ1-5	many	NA	CSARPGGNQPQHF	TGCAGTGCTAGGCCGGGAGGCAATCAGCCCCAGCATTTT
TRBV6-1	TRBJ1-4	NA	TRBD1	CAISDGTANEKLLF	TGTGCCATCAGTGACGGGACAGCTAATGAAAAACTGCTTTTT
TRBV7-2	TRBJ2-1	NA	TRBD2	CASSLVYLGLADEQFF	TGTGCCAGCAGCTTAGTTTATTTGGGACTAGCGGATGAGCAGTTCTTC
TRBV19	TRBJ2-6	NA	NA	CASRPGASGANVLTF	TGTGCCAGTAGGCCGGGGGCCTCTGGGGCCAACGTCCTGACTTTC
TRBV24-1	TRBJ2-5	few	NA	CATSDLLDDQETQYF	TGTGCCACCAGTGATCTGTTGGACGACCAAGAGACCCAGTACTTC
TRBV7-2	TRBJ2-2	many	NA	CASSSKWITGELFF	TGTGCCAGCAGCTCCAAGTGGATCACCGGGGAGCTGTTTTTT
TRBV7-2	TRBJ2-3	NA	NA	CASSRPDTDTQYF	TGTGCCAGCAGCCGCCCGGACACAGATACGCAGTATTTT
TRBV20-1	TRBJ2-1	NA	NA	CSASLRGFYNEQFF	TGCAGTGCTAGTCTTAGGGGGTTTTACAATGAGCAGTTCTTC
TRBV12-3/TRBV12-4	TRBJ1-2	few	NA	CASTVGRYGYTF	TGTGCCAGCACCGTGGGAAGGTATGGCTACACCTTC
TRBV4-1	TRBJ1-2	few	NA	CASRRTGLDGYTF	TGCGCCAGCAGACGAACAGGGTTGGATGGCTACACCTTC
TRBV6-6	TRBJ2-1	many	NA	CASSYISATRGNEQFF	TGTGCCAGCAGTTACATTTCGGCCACACGGGGCAATGAGCAGTTCTTC
TRBV7-2	TRBJ2-1	NA	NA	CASSLVGAGVPYNNEQFF	TGTGCCAGCAGCTTAGTAGGGGCCGGGGTGCCATATAACAATGAGCAGTTCTTC
TRBV20-1	TRBJ1-1	NA	NA	CSARDPGLGNTGAFF	TGCAGTGCTAGGGACCCCGGGCTCGGGAACACTGGAGCTTTCTTT
TRBV7-7	TRBJ2-1	many	NA	CASSLGNYNEQFF	TGTGCTAGCAGCTTAGGGAATTACAATGAGCAGTTCTTC
TRBV14	TRBJ2-1	NA	TRBD2	CASSPTQRGVYNEQFF	TGTGCCAGCAGCCCCACCCAGCGGGGGGTCTACAATGAGCAGTTCTTC
TRBV7-8	TRBJ1-5	few	TRBD1	CASSSWTGIGQPQHF	TGTGCCAGCAGCTCATGGACAGGAATTGGACAGCCCCAGCATTTT
TRBV2	TRBJ2-3	NA	NA	CASYISGGQYTQYF	TGTGCCAGCTACATTTCGGGGGGACAATATACGCAGTATTTT